This T cell receptor (beta chain) was sequenced in a study of T-cell reconstitution after alpha-beta-depleted transplantation in children. Unique molecular identifiers were incorporated during preparation of the TCRbeta library. Using its own MiXCR run on the PCR reads, TCRdb lists one record per CDR3 protein. Of approximately 350,000 distinct CDR3 sequences detected, about 14% appear once; the ten largest clones hold 3.5% to 4.5%. This CDR3 region has 14 residues. Trimming cost V 1 base and J 1 base, with 8 bases left between them. Germline CDR1 and CDR2: SGHKS and YYEKEE (reference sequence). The chain links TRBV5-5 to TRBJ1-1; D is unclear. The TCR comes from a human donor who donated a stem cell graft to a child with Fanconi anemia. The sequences come from PBMCs, collected from the stem cell graft. This chain's CDR3 is CASSLLRWNTEAFF. CDR3 bases: TGTGCCAGCAGCTTGCTACGGTGGAACACTGAAGCTTTCTTT. Looking up the rest from reference TRBV5-5 and TRBJ1-1 gives the full variable domain: DAGVTQSPTHLIKTRGQQVTLRCSPISGHKSVSWYQQVLGQGPQFIFQYYEKEERGRGNFPDRFSARQFPNYSSELNVNALLLGDSALYLCASSLLRWNTEAFFGQGTRLTVV.